This T cell receptor beta chain emerged from a study of vaccination effects on CD4 cells after COVID-19. Study-wide results and caveats: The study found marked clonal contraction of infection- and vaccine-induced clones late after vaccination.

Concerning this clone itself: As yet, its antigen is unknown. Distinct nucleotide sequences in the sample also encode this CDR3.

Sequencing was performed with immunoSEQ multiplex PCR; in TCRdb, only in-frame clones are kept and a portion is missing. Among more than 65,000 clones listed, approximately 80% were seen once. Germline V gene lookup returns CDR1 MGHDK and CDR2 SYGVNS. CDR3 size: 18 residues. Unmatched junction bases numbered 8, after V lost 2 bases and J lost 0 bases. Sequencing in the ViraFEST assay came after antigen-specific CD4+ T cells had been expanded with viral peptide pools, which were used to stimulate PBMC. Following a roughly 10-day culture, CD4+ T cells were purified. Each person got two doses of an mRNA SARS-CoV-2 vaccine, BNT162b2 or mRNA-1273. Vaccine recipients had no previous SARS-CoV-2 infection; their nucleocapsid antibodies were negative. Cultures used around 1.8 million PBMC per well, 7.5 to 10 IU/ml IL-2 and about 10 ug/ml peptides. Days 3 and 7 were when half the medium was replaced with IL-2 medium.

The chain carries TRBV25-1 and TRBJ1-4, with TRBD1 identical over 8 bases. Sequencing used CD4+ T cells from PBMCs cultured with HCoV-229E spike peptides, obtained after COVID-19 vaccination. The source is a human donor who received a COVID-19 vaccine. This CDR3 reads CASSEGQGSFATNEKLFF. Here the CDR3 DNA reads TGTGCCAGCAGTGAAGGACAGGGAAGTTTCGCAACTAATGAAAAACTGTTTTTT.